These 16 T cell receptor beta chains came from one sample sequenced in a study of T cells in localized non-small cell lung cancer. The assay was immunoSEQ multiplex PCR, and TCRdb's table has in-frame clones only and misses some. The sample includes about 24,000 clones, 92% of them seen just once. This specimen was peripheral blood, taken before any cancer treatment. The receptors derive from a man between 40 and 70 years old with stage III squamous cell lung carcinoma.

This chain connects TRBV7-9 to TRBJ2-2; D may be TRBD1 (6 bases). CDR1 and CDR2 from the germline V gene are SEHNR and FQNEAQ (reference sequence). The CDR3 has 16 residues. The V and J ends lost 5 bases and 1 base respectively, with 14 bases between them. CDR3 residues: CASSPSRGWNTGELFF. CDR3 nucleotides: TGTGCCAGCAGCCCTAGCAGGGGATGGAACACCGGGGAGCTGTTTTTT.

The genes are TRBV9 and TRBJ1-6, with D possibly matching TRBD1 (6 bases). The V end lost 3 bases, the J end lost 9 bases, and 19 bases lay between the germline ends. Germline CDR1 is SGDLS and CDR2 is YYNGEE. The CDR3 is 16 amino acids. The CDR3 DNA reads as TGTGCCAGCAGCGCCCCTGGCGGGGCAGGGGTTTCACCCCTCCACTTT. This encodes CASSAPGGAGVSPLHF.

CDR3 sequence (DNA): TGTGCAAGTCGCTTAGGGGGACTTACCTCCTACGAGCAGTACTTC. Amino acids: CASRLGGLTSYEQYF. The chain joins TRBV12-2 to TRBJ2-7; TRBD2 was called by the table and not checked on the DNA. TRBV12-2 is shown as a pseudogene. CDR3 size: 15 residues.

The rearrangement joins TRBV27 to TRBJ1-1, with TRBD1 matching over 9 bases. The CDR3 sequence is 14 residues long. Germline V lookup: CDR1 MNHEY, CDR2 SMNVEV (reference sequence). With V trimmed by 5 bases and J by 4 bases, 5 bases remained unmatched. CDR3 in DNA: TGTGCCAGCAGTACGGGACAGGGATCCACTGAAGCTTTCTTT. It translates to CASSTGQGSTEAFF.

This clone is a singleton in its sample. This sequence joins TRBV19 and TRBJ2-5; unclear D gene. The CDR3 has 12 amino acids. The germline gives CDR1 LNHDA, CDR2 SQIVND (reference sequence). The ends were cut back, 5 bases at V and 1 base at J, with 5 bases in the middle. The CDR3 region has the DNA TGTGCCAGTAGTCTGTCCCAAGAGACCCAGTACTTC. Its translation is CASSLSQETQYF. The full variable domain, its missing parts supplied by reference TRBV19 and TRBJ2-5, is DGGITQSPKYLFRKEGQNVTLSCEQNLNHDAMYWYRQDPGQGLRLIYYSQIVNDFQKGDIAEGYSVSREKKESFPLTVTSAQKNPTAFYLCASSLSQETQYFGPGTRLLVL.

The rearrangement joins TRBV11-2 to TRBJ1-1; D unresolved. CDR1 SGHAT and CDR2 FQNNGV come from the germline V gene. This CDR3 is built from 12 residues. The V end was cut by 7 bases, the J end by 8 bases, with 14 bases between. The DNA of the CDR3 is TGTGCCAGCACCCATAACCGGGGAGAAGCTTTCTTT. This encodes CASTHNRGEAFF.

The chain combines TRBV19 with TRBJ2-1; TRBD2 matches 9 bases. Looked up from germline, CDR1 is LNHDA and CDR2 is SQIVND (reference sequence). The CDR3 has 15 amino acids. V shed 5 bases and J 9 bases; nucleotides not matched to a gene: 11. The CDR3 sequence is CASSSGAGGPGEQFF. CDR3 DNA sequence: TGTGCCAGTAGTTCAGGCGCGGGAGGGCCGGGTGAGCAGTTCTTC.

This chain links TRBV5-1 with TRBJ2-1; 8 nucleotides match TRBD2. Germline CDR1 SGHRS, CDR2 YFSETQ. V dropped 1 base and J dropped 3; count of bases not matched to a gene: 3. This CDR3 is 15 amino acids long. The CDR3 DNA sequence: TGCGCCAGCAGCTTGAGGCTAGCGGGCTACAATGAGCAGTTCTTC. Protein: CASSLRLAGYNEQFF.

The chain has TRBV9 and TRBJ2-3, with 9 bases that match TRBD2. The germline V gene encodes CDR1 SGDLS and CDR2 YYNGEE. This CDR3 region has 16 residues. V lost 4 bases and J lost 5; bases outside the gene matches: 11. The CDR3 here is CASSPRGGSGRDTQYF. As DNA, the CDR3 is TGTGCCAGCAGCCCCCGGGGTGGTAGCGGGAGAGATACGCAGTATTTT.

This chain links TRBV9 with TRBJ1-6; TRBD1 matches 10 bases. Trimming took 4 bases from V and 8 from J; bases not matched to a gene: 6. CDR3 length equals 15 residues. Germline V gene data show CDR1 as SGDLS and CDR2 as YYNGEE. Written as DNA, the CDR3 is TGTGCCAGCAGCCCCCGGGACAGGGGATATTCACCCCTCCACTTT. This gives the protein CASSPRDRGYSPLHF.

This rearrangement joins TRBV6-5 to TRBJ2-5, with D unclear. CDR3 length equals 12 residues. The V end was cut by 8 bases, the J end by 4 bases, with 11 bases between. The germline V gene encodes CDR1 MNHEY and CDR2 SVGAGI. This CDR3 is CASGSQPETQYF. The CDR3 DNA sequence: TGTGCCAGCGGGTCACAACCAGAGACCCAGTACTTC.

The chain combines TRBV28 with TRBJ1-2; 7 nucleotides line up with TRBD1. CDR3 length: 15 amino acids. V lost 4 bases, J lost 4 bases, and 9 bases stayed unmatched. CDR1 and CDR2 from the germline V gene are MDHEN and SYDVKM. CDR3 amino acids: CASSSTGEGGYGYTF. CDR3 in DNA: TGTGCCAGCAGTTCCACAGGGGAGGGAGGCTATGGCTACACCTTC.

The chain employs TRBV5-1 and TRBJ2-7; a possible D gene is TRBD2 (5 bases). The germline V and J ends were trimmed by 1 base and 2 bases, with 10 bases remaining between them. This CDR3 comprises 14 residues. Germline CDR1 is SGHRS and CDR2 is YFSETQ. The CDR3 bases are TGCGCCAGCAGCTTGACTGGAGCGGCCTACGAGCAGTACTTC. It codes for CASSLTGAAYEQYF.

CDR3 sequence: CASSAGSGGTGELFF. DNA for the CDR3: TGCGCCAGCAGCGCGGGAAGCGGAGGGACCGGGGAGCTGTTTTTT. The gene calls are TRBV5-1 and TRBJ2-2; D may be TRBD2 (6 bases). Germline V lookup: CDR1 SGHRS, CDR2 YFSETQ. CDR3 length: 15 amino acids. V lost 4 bases to trimming and J lost 5 bases, with 15 bases between them.

The chain's CDR3 is CASSYTQSSGYTF. CDR3 DNA: TGTGCCAGCAGTTACACGCAAAGCAGTGGCTACACCTTC. The chain carries TRBV6-5 and TRBJ1-2; D ambiguous. CDR1 MNHEY and CDR2 SVGAGI come from the germline V gene. The CDR3 covers 13 residues. V lost 2 bases, J lost 7 bases, and 11 bases lay in between.

The chain combines TRBV11-2 with TRBJ2-5; the D gene is possibly TRBD2 (6 bases). Trimming took 1 base from V and 5 from J, leaving 14 bases between them. Germline V lookup: CDR1 SGHAT, CDR2 FQNNGV. The CDR3 has 15 residues. The CDR3 loop reads CASSLAIGRRETQYF. In DNA form, the CDR3 reads TGTGCCAGCAGCTTAGCGATAGGGAGGAGGGAGACCCAGTACTTC.